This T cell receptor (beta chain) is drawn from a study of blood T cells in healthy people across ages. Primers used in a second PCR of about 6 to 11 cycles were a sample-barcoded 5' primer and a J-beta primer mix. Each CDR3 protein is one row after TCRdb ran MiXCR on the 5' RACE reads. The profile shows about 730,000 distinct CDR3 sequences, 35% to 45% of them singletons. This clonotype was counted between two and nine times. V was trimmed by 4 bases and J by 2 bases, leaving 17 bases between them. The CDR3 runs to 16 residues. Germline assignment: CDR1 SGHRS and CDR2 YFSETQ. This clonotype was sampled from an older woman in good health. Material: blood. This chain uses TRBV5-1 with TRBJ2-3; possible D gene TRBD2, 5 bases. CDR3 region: CASSGSTGFVTDTQYF. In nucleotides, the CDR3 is TGCGCCAGCAGCGGGTCCACGGGGTTCGTCACAGATACGCAGTATTTT.